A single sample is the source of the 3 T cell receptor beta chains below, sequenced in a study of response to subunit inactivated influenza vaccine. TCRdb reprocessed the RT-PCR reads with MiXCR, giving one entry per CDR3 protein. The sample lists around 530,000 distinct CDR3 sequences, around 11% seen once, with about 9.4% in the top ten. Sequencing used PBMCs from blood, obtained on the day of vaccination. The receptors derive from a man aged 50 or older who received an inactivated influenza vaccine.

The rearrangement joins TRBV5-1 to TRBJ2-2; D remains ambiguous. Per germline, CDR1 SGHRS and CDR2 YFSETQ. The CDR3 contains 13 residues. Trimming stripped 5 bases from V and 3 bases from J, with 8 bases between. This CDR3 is CASREVDTGELFF. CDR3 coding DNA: TGCGCCAGCAGAGAGGTCGACACCGGGGAGCTGTTTTTT.

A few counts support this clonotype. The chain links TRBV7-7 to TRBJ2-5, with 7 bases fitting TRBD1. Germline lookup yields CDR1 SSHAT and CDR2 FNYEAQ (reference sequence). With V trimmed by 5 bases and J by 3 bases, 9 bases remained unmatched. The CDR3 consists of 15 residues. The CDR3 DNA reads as TGTGCCAGCAGCCGGACCACCGGGACAGAAGAGACCCAGTACTTC. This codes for CASSRTTGTEETQYF.

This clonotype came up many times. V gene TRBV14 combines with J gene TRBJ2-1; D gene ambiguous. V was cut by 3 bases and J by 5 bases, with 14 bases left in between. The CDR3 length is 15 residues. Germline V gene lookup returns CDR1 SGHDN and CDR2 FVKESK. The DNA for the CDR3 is TGTGCCAGCAGCCAGCCCCCCACGGTCCACAATGAGCAGTTCTTC. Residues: CASSQPPTVHNEQFF. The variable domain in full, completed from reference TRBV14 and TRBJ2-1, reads EAGVTQFPSHSVIEKGQTVTLRCDPISGHDNLYWYRRVMGKEIKFLLHFVKESKQDESGMPNNRFLAERTGGTYSTLKVQPAELEDSGVYFCASSQPPTVHNEQFFGPGTRLTVL.